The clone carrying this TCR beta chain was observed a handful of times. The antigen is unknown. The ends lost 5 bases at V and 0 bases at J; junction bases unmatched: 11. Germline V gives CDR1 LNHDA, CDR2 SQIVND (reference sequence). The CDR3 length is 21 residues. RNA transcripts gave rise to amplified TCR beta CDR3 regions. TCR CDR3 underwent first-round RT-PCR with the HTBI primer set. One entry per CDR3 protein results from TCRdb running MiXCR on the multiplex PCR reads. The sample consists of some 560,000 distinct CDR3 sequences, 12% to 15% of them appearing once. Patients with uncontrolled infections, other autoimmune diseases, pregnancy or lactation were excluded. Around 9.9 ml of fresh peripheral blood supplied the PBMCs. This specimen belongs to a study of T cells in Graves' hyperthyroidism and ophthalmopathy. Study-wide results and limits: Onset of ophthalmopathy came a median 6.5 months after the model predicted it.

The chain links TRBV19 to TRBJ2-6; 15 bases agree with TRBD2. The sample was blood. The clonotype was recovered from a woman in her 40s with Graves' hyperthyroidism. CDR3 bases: TGTGCCAGTAGTTCCCTTGGACTAGCGGGAGGGCCAATCTCTGGGGCCAACGTCCTGACTTTC. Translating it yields CASSSLGLAGGPISGANVLTF.